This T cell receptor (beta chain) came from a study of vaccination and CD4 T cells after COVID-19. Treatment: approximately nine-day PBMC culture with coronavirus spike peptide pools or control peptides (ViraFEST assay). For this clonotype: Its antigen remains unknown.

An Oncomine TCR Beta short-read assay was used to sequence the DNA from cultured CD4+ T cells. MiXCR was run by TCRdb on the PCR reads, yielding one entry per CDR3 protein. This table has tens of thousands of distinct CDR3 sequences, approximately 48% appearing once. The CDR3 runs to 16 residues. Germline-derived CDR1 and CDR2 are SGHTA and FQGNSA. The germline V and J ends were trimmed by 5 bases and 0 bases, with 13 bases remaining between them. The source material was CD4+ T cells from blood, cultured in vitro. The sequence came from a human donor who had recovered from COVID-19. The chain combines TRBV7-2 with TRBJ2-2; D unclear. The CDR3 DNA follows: TGTGCCAGCAGCGCCAGCTGGTCGACGAACACCGGGGAGCTGTTTTTT. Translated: CASSASWSTNTGELFF.